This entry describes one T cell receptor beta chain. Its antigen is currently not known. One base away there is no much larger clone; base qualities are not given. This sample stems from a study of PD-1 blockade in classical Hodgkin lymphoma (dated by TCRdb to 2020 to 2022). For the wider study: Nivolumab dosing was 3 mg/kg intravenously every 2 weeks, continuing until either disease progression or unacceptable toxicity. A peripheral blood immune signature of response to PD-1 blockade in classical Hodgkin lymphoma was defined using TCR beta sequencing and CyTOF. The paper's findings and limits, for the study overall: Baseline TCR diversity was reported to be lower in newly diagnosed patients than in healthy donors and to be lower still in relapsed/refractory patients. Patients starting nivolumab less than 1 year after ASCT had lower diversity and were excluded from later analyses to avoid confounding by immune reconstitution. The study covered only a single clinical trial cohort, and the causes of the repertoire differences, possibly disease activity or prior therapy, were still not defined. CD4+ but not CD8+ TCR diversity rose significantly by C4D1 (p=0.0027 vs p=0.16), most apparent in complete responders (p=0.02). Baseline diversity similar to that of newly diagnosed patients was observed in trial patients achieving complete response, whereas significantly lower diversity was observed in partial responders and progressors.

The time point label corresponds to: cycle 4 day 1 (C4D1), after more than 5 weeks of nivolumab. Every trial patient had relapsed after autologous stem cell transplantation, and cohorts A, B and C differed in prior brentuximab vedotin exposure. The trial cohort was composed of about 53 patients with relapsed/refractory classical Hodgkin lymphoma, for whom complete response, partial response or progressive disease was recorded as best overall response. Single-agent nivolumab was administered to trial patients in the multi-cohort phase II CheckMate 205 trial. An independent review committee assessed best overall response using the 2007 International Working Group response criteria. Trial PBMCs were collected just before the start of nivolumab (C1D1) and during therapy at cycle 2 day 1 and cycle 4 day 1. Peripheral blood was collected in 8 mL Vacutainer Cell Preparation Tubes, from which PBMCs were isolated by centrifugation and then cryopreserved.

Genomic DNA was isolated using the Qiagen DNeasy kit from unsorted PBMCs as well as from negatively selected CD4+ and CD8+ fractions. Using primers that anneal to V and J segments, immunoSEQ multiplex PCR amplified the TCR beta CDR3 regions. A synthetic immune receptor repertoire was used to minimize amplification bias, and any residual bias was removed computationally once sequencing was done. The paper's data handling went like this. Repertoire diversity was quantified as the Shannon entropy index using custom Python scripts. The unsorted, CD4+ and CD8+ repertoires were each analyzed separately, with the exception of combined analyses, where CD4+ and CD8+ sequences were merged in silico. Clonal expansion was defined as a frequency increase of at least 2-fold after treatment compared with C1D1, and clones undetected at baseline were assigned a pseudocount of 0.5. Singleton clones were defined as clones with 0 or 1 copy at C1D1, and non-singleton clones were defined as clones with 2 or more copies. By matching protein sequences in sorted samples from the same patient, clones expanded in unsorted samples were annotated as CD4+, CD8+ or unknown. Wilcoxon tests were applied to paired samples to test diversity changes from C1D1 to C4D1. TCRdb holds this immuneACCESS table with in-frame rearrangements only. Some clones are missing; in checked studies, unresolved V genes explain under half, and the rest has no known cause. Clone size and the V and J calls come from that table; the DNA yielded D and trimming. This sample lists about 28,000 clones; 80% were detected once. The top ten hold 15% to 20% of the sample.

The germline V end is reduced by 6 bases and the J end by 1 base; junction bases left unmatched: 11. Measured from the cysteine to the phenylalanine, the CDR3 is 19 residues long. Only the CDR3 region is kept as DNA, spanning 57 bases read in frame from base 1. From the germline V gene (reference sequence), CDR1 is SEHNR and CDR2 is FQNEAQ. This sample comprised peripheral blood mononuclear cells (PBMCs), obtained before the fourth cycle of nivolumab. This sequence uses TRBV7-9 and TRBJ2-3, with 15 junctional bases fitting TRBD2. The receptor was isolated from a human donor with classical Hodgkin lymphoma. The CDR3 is CASSKGLAGGASGTDTQYF. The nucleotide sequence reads TGTGCCAGCAGTAAAGGACTAGCGGGAGGGGCTTCCGGCACAGATACGCAGTATTTT.